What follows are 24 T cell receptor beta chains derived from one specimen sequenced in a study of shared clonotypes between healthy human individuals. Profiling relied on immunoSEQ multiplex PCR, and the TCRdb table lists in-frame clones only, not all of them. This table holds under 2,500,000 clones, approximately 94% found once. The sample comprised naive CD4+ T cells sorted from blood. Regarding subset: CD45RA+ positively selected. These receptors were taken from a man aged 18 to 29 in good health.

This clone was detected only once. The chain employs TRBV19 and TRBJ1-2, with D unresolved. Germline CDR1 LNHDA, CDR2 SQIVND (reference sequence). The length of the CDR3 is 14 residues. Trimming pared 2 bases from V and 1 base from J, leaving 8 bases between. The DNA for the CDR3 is TGTGCCAGTAGTATAAATCGAGTTAACTATGGCTACACCTTC. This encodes CASSINRVNYGYTF.

The CDR3, as DNA: TGTGCCAGCAGTTACCGGGACAACACTGAAGCTTTCTTT. Its translation: CASSYRDNTEAFF. The chain combines TRBV6-6 with TRBJ1-1, with D maybe TRBD1 (5 bases). CDR3 length equals 13 residues. V dropped 2 bases and J dropped 2 bases, with 6 bases sitting between them. In germline, CDR1 is MNHNY, CDR2 SVGAGI (reference sequence).

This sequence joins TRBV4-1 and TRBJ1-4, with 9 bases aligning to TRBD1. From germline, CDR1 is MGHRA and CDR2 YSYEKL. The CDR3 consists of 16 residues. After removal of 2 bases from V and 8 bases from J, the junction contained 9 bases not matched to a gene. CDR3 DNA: TGCGCCAGCAGCCAATTGACAGGGACAGGGTTGGAAAAACTGTTTTTT. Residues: CASSQLTGTGLEKLFF.

In DNA, the CDR3 is TGCGCCAGCAGTTCCGGGTCCACAGATACGCAGTATTTT. It encodes CASSSGSTDTQYF. The V gene is TRBV10-1, the J gene TRBJ2-3; D unclear. The CDR3 is made up of 13 amino acids. CDR1 and CDR2 from the germline V gene are WNHNN and SYGVQD (reference sequence). V gave up 5 bases and J gave up 2 bases, with 8 bases separating them.

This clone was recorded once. The CDR3 sequence is CASSQGQKYQPQHF. The CDR3 region has the DNA TGTGCCAGCAGTCAAGGACAGAAGTATCAGCCCCAGCATTTT. This chain uses TRBV6-5 with TRBJ1-5, with D possibly matching TRBD1 (6 bases). Between the trimmed V and J ends, which lost 5 bases and 5 bases, there was a span of 13 bases. The germline V gene has CDR1 MNHEY and CDR2 SVGAGI. The CDR3 covers 14 residues.

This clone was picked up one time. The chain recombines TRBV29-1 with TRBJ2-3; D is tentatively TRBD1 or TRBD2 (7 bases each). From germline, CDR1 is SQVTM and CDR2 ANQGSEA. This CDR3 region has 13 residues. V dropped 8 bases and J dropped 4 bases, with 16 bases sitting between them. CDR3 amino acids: CSLGRGLSDTQYF. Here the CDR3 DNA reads TGCAGCTTGGGGAGGGGGCTTTCAGATACGCAGTATTTT.

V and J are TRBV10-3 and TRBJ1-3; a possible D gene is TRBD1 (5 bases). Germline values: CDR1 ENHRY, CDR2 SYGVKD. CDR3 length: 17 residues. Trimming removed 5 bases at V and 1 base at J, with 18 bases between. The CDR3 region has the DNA TGTGCCATCAGTAATACCGGGACCCTGGGGTCTGGAAACACCATATATTTT. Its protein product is CAISNTGTLGSGNTIYF.

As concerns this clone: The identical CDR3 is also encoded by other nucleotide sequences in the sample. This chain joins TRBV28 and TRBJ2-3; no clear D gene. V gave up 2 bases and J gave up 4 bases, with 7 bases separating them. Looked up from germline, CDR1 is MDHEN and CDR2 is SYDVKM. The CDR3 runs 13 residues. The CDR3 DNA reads TGTGCCAGCAGTTTAGCGAGTTCAGATACGCAGTATTTT. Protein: CASSLASSDTQYF. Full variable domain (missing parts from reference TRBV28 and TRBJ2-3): DVKVTQSSRYLVKRTGEKVFLECVQDMDHENMFWYRQDPGLGLRLIYFSYDVKMKEKGDIPEGYSVSREKKERFSLILESASTNQTSMYLCASSLASSDTQYFGPGTRLTVL.

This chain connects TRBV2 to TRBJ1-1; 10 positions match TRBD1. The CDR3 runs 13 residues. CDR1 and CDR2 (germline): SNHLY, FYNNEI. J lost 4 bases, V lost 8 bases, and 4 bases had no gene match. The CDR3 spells CASDGQGGTEAFF. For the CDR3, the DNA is TGTGCCAGCGATGGACAGGGGGGCACTGAAGCTTTCTTT.

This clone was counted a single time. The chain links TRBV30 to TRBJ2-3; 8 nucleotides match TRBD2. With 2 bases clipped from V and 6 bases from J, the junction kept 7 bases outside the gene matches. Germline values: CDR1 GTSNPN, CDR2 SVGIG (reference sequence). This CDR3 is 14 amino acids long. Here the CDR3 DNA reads TGTGCCTGGAGTCCCGGGGGGGGCCAGGATACGCAGTATTTT. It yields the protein CAWSPGGGQDTQYF.

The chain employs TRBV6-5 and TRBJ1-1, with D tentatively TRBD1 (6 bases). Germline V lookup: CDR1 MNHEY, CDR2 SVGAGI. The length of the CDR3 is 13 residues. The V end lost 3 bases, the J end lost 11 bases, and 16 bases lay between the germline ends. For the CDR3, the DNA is TGTGCCAGCAGTTATTCCACCTCAGGGGTCGCTTTCTTT. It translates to CASSYSTSGVAFF.

In nucleotides, the CDR3 is TGTGCCATCAGTGAGTTTTCCTGGGACAGGCTCACAGATACGCAGTATTTT. It specifies CAISEFSWDRLTDTQYF. The V and J genes are TRBV10-3 and TRBJ2-3; 8 nucleotides line up with TRBD1. Losses at the gene ends were 1 base for V and 2 bases for J; bases not matched to a gene: 8. Germline CDR1 is ENHRY and CDR2 is SYGVKD. The CDR3 contains 17 residues.

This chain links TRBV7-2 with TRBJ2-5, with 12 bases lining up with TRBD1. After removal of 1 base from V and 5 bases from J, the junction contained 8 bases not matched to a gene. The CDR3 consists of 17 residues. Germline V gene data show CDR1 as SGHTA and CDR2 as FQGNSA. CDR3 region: CASSLVPGQGASETQYF. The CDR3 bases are TGTGCCAGCAGCTTAGTACCGGGACAGGGGGCTTCGGAGACCCAGTACTTC.

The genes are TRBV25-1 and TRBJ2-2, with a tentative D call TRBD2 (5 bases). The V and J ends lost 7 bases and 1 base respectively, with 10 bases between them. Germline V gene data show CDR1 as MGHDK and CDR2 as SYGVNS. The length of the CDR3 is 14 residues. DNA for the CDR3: TGTGCCAGCAAATCGGGGAGGAACACCGGGGAGCTGTTTTTT. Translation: CASKSGRNTGELFF.

The CDR3 region has the DNA TGTGCCAGCAGTCCCCGGGGCGATTGGGGTAATCAGCCCCAGCATTTT. Translation gives CASSPRGDWGNQPQHF. The V and J genes are TRBV27 and TRBJ1-5; D might be TRBD1 (5 bases). The CDR3 has 16 residues. The V and J ends lost 5 bases and 4 bases respectively, with 18 bases between them. CDR1 and CDR2 (germline): MNHEY, SMNVEV (reference sequence).

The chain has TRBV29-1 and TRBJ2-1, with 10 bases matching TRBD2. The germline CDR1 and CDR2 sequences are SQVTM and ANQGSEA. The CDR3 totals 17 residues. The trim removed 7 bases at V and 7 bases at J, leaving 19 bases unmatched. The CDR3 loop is CSAGETSGSRGVNEQFF. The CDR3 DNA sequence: TGCAGCGCCGGGGAGACTAGCGGGTCCAGAGGAGTAAATGAGCAGTTCTTC.

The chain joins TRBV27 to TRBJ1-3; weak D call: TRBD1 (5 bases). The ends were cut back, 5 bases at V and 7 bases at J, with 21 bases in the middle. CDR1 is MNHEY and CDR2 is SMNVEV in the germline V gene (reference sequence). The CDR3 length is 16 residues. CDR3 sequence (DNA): TGTGCCAGCAGTCCAAGACAGCGCTCCCTGGAGAACACCATATATTTT. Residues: CASSPRQRSLENTIYF.

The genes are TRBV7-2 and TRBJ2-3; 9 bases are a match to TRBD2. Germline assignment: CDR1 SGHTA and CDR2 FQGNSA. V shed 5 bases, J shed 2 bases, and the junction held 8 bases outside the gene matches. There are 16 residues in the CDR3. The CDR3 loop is CASSKTSGGNTDTQYF. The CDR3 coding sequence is TGTGCCAGCAGCAAAACAAGCGGGGGGAACACAGATACGCAGTATTTT.

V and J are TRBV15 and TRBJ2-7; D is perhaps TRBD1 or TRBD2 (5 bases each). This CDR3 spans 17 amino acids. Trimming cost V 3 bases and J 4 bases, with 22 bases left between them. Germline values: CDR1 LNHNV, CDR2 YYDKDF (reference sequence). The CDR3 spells CATSRGLGWGSGYEQYF. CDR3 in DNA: TGTGCCACCAGCAGGGGTTTGGGATGGGGCTCGGGGTACGAGCAGTACTTC.

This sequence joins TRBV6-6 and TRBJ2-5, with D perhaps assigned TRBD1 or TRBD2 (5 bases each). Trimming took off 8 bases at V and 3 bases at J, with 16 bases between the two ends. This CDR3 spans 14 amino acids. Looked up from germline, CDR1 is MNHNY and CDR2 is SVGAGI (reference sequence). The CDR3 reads CASGPGGSKETQYF. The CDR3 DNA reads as TGTGCCAGCGGTCCTGGGGGTTCCAAAGAGACCCAGTACTTC.

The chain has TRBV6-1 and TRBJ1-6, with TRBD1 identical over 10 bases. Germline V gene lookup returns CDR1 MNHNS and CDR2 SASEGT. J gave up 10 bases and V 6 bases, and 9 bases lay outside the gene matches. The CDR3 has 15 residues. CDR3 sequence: CASRQGQGLGSPLHF. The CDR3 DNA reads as TGTGCCAGCAGGCAGGGACAGGGGCTGGGCTCACCCCTCCACTTT.

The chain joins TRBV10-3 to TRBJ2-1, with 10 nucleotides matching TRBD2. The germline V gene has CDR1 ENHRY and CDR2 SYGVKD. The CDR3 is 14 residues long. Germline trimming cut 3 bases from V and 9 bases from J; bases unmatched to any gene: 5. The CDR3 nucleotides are TGTGCCATCAGTGACCGTCTAGCGGGAGTTGAGCAGTTCTTC. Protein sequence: CAISDRLAGVEQFF.

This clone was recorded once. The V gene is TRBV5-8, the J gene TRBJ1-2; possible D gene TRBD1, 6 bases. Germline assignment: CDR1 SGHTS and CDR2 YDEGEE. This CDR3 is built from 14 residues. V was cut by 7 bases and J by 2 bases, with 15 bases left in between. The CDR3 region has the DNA TGTGCCAGCGGAATGACAGGAATAAACTATGGCTACACCTTC. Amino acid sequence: CASGMTGINYGYTF.

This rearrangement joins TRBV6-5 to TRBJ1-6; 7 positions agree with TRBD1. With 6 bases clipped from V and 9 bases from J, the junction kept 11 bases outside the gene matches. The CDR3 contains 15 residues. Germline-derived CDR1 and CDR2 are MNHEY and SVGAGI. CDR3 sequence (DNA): TGTGCCAGCAGCCTCTTAAAAGGGGGCAGTTCACCCCTCCACTTT. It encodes CASSLLKGGSSPLHF.